A selection of T cell receptor beta chains follows, all from one sample in a study of graft-versus-host responses after intestinal transplantation. Sequenced by immunoSEQ multiplex PCR; TCRdb stores in-frame clones only, minus some. Of about 85,000 clones in the sample, under 95% were seen once. Which antigens these TCRs recognize remains unknown. Sequences were derived from unstimulated CD8+ T cells sorted from spleen or lymph node cells, sampled before transplant. The receptor source for this set is a human donor who was the organ donor for an intestinal transplant. The CDR3 runs from the conserved cysteine through the conserved F or W. The D gene is left open where the match is weak. Only some rows state a clone size, as once, few, many or a class for expanded clones.

clone size: .
CDR3 length: 14
V gene: TRBV6-5
D gene: .
J gene: TRBJ2-7
CDR3 protein: CASSEMADLYEQYF
CDR3 DNA: TGTGCCAGCAGTGAAATGGCGGACCTCTACGAGCAGTACTTC

clone size: .
CDR3 length: 14
V gene: TRBV11-2
D gene: .
J gene: TRBJ1-2
CDR3 protein: CASSFGDARDGYTF
CDR3 DNA: TGTGCCAGCAGCTTTGGGGACGCAAGGGATGGCTACACCTTC

clone size: .
CDR3 length: 13
V gene: TRBV28
D gene: TRBD1
J gene: TRBJ2-7
CDR3 protein: CASSFDRVYEQYF
CDR3 DNA: TGTGCCAGCAGTTTCGACAGGGTCTACGAGCAGTACTTC

clone size: .
CDR3 length: 13
V gene: TRBV25-1
D gene: .
J gene: TRBJ1-4
CDR3 protein: CASSAATNEKLFF
CDR3 DNA: TGTGCCAGCAGTGCAGCAACTAATGAAAAACTGTTTTTT

clone size: .
CDR3 length: 12
V gene: TRBV5-4
D gene: .
J gene: TRBJ2-3
CDR3 protein: CASGGSTDTQYF
CDR3 DNA: TGTGCCAGCGGGGGTAGCACAGATACGCAGTATTTT

clone size: .
CDR3 length: 14
V gene: TRBV27
D gene: .
J gene: TRBJ2-7
CDR3 protein: CASSLLTGDYEQYF
CDR3 DNA: TGTGCCAGCAGTTTATTGACGGGGGACTACGAGCAGTACTTC

clone size: .
CDR3 length: 18
V gene: TRBV5-6
D gene: TRBD1
J gene: TRBJ1-1
CDR3 protein: CASSFHDRGYRMNTEAFF
CDR3 DNA: TGTGCCAGCAGCTTCCATGACAGGGGTTATCGAATGAACACTGAAGCTTTCTTT

clone size: .
CDR3 length: 14
V gene: TRBV7-9
D gene: .
J gene: TRBJ1-5
CDR3 protein: CASSYGGLFQPQHF
CDR3 DNA: TGTGCCAGCAGCTACGGGGGTTTGTTTCAGCCCCAGCATTTT

clone size: .
CDR3 length: 14
V gene: TRBV27
D gene: TRBD1
J gene: TRBJ2-7
CDR3 protein: CASSNRDSPYEQYF
CDR3 DNA: TGTGCCAGCAGTAACCGGGACAGTCCCTACGAGCAGTACTTC

clone size: once
CDR3 length: 17
V gene: TRBV2
D gene: TRBD2
J gene: TRBJ2-3
CDR3 protein: CASSVDPAGGLGDTQYF
CDR3 DNA: TGTGCCAGCAGTGTGGATCCAGCGGGGGGACTTGGAGATACGCAGTATTTT

clone size: .
CDR3 length: 12
V gene: TRBV7-6
D gene: .
J gene: TRBJ2-7
CDR3 protein: CASSPLGSEQYF
CDR3 DNA: TGTGCCAGCAGCCCCCTCGGGAGCGAGCAGTACTTC

clone size: .
CDR3 length: 15
V gene: TRBV30
D gene: .
J gene: TRBJ2-5
CDR3 protein: CAWSVSGHSQETQYF
CDR3 DNA: TGTGCCTGGAGTGTTTCGGGACACAGCCAAGAGACCCAGTACTTC

clone size: .
CDR3 length: 12
V gene: TRBV11-3
D gene: .
J gene: TRBJ2-3
CDR3 protein: CASSLPRQEQYF
CDR3 DNA: TGTGCCAGCAGCTTACCCCGGCAAGAGCAGTATTTT

clone size: .
CDR3 length: 11
V gene: TRBV11-3
D gene: .
J gene: TRBJ2-1
CDR3 protein: CASSLRNEQFF
CDR3 DNA: TGTGCCAGCAGCTTAAGGAATGAGCAGTTCTTC

clone size: .
CDR3 length: 17
V gene: TRBV7-6
D gene: .
J gene: TRBJ2-5
CDR3 protein: CASSPTDRTLRQETQYF
CDR3 DNA: TGTGCCAGCAGCCCGACCGACCGGACTTTAAGACAGGAGACCCAGTACTTC

clone size: .
CDR3 length: 13
V gene: TRBV2
D gene: TRBD1
J gene: TRBJ2-7
CDR3 protein: CASVPQGAYEQYF
CDR3 DNA: TGTGCCAGTGTTCCTCAGGGGGCGTACGAGCAGTACTTC

clone size: once
CDR3 length: 14
V gene: TRBV9
D gene: TRBD2
J gene: TRBJ2-7
CDR3 protein: CASSVGAGEYEQYF
CDR3 DNA: TGTGCCAGCAGCGTAGGAGCGGGGGAATACGAGCAGTACTTC

clone size: .
CDR3 length: 12
V gene: TRBV7-8
D gene: .
J gene: TRBJ2-7
CDR3 protein: CASSLGGGEQYF
CDR3 DNA: TGTGCCAGCAGCTTAGGAGGCGGCGAGCAGTACTTC

clone size: .
CDR3 length: 15
V gene: TRBV5-6
D gene: .
J gene: TRBJ2-1
CDR3 protein: CASSFGGVSYNEQFF
CDR3 DNA: TGTGCCAGCAGCTTTGGTGGGGTTTCCTACAATGAGCAGTTCTTC

clone size: .
CDR3 length: 18
V gene: TRBV5-5
D gene: .
J gene: TRBJ1-4
CDR3 protein: CASSLEWAGIVANEKLFF
CDR3 DNA: TGTGCCAGCAGCTTGGAATGGGCAGGGATAGTGGCTAATGAAAAACTGTTTTTT

clone size: .
CDR3 length: 15
V gene: TRBV2
D gene: TRBD2
J gene: TRBJ2-7
CDR3 protein: CASSGTSGITYEQYF
CDR3 DNA: TGTGCCAGCAGTGGGACTAGCGGGATTACCTACGAGCAGTACTTC

clone size: .
CDR3 length: 11
V gene: TRBV7-9
D gene: .
J gene: TRBJ2-1
CDR3 protein: CASSSGGLQFF
CDR3 DNA: TGTGCCAGCAGCTCTGGGGGGCTGCAGTTCTTC

clone size: .
CDR3 length: 14
V gene: TRBV7-7
D gene: .
J gene: TRBJ2-5
CDR3 protein: CASSPGAVGETQYF
CDR3 DNA: TGTGCTAGCAGCCCGGGAGCGGTGGGCGAGACCCAGTACTTC

clone size: .
CDR3 length: 12
V gene: TRBV27
D gene: .
J gene: TRBJ1-2
CDR3 protein: CASSLRGDGYTF
CDR3 DNA: TGTGCCAGCAGTCTCCGGGGGGATGGCTACACCTTC

clone size: .
CDR3 length: 13
V gene: TRBV11-2
D gene: TRBD2
J gene: TRBJ2-3
CDR3 protein: CASSLTGGDTQYF
CDR3 DNA: TGTGCCAGCAGCTTAACGGGGGGGGATACGCAGTATTTT

clone size: once
CDR3 length: 16
V gene: TRBV11-2
D gene: .
J gene: TRBJ1-4
CDR3 protein: CASPLGGETTNEKLFF
CDR3 DNA: TGTGCCAGCCCGCTTGGGGGAGAGACAACTAATGAAAAACTGTTTTTT

clone size: .
CDR3 length: 13
V gene: TRBV21-1
D gene: .
J gene: TRBJ1-5
CDR3 protein: CASSKGSNQPQHF
CDR3 DNA: TGTGCCAGCAGCAAAGGTAGCAATCAGCCCCAGCATTTT

clone size: .
CDR3 length: 16
V gene: TRBV4-1
D gene: .
J gene: TRBJ2-1
CDR3 protein: CASSQVRDSPYNEQFF
CDR3 DNA: TGCGCCAGCAGTCAAGTTAGGGACTCCCCGTACAATGAGCAGTTCTTC

clone size: .
CDR3 length: 15
V gene: TRBV4-1
D gene: .
J gene: TRBJ1-2
CDR3 protein: CASSPFQGQHYGYTF
CDR3 DNA: TGCGCCAGCAGCCCATTTCAGGGGCAGCACTATGGCTACACCTTC

clone size: .
CDR3 length: 16
V gene: TRBV19
D gene: TRBD1
J gene: TRBJ2-5
CDR3 protein: CASSMWDEGQKETQYF
CDR3 DNA: TGTGCCAGTAGTATGTGGGATGAGGGACAGAAAGAGACCCAGTACTTC

clone size: .
CDR3 length: 17
V gene: TRBV4-2
D gene: .
J gene: TRBJ2-7
CDR3 protein: CASSQESAAAGYYEQYF
CDR3 DNA: TGTGCCAGCAGCCAGGAATCCGCAGCGGCGGGGTACTACGAGCAGTACTTC

clone size: .
CDR3 length: 12
V gene: TRBV6-5
D gene: .
J gene: TRBJ2-7
CDR3 protein: CASSYSGGEQYF
CDR3 DNA: TGTGCCAGCAGTTACTCTGGGGGCGAGCAGTACTTC

clone size: .
CDR3 length: 15
V gene: TRBV10-1
D gene: .
J gene: TRBJ2-3
CDR3 protein: CASSETNQDTDTQYF
CDR3 DNA: TGCGCCAGCAGTGAGACGAACCAAGACACAGATACGCAGTATTTT

clone size: .
CDR3 length: 12
V gene: TRBV6-1
D gene: .
J gene: TRBJ2-7
CDR3 protein: CASSEVRGEQYF
CDR3 DNA: TGTGCCAGCAGTGAAGTTAGGGGCGAGCAGTACTTC

clone size: .
CDR3 length: 14
V gene: TRBV7-9
D gene: .
J gene: TRBJ1-1
CDR3 protein: CASSWTENNTEAFF
CDR3 DNA: TGTGCCAGCAGCTGGACAGAAAATAACACTGAAGCTTTCTTT

clone size: .
CDR3 length: 15
V gene: TRBV2
D gene: TRBD2
J gene: TRBJ2-7
CDR3 protein: CASKPTSGSSYEQYF
CDR3 DNA: TGTGCCAGCAAACCGACTAGCGGGAGCTCCTACGAGCAGTACTTC

clone size: .
CDR3 length: 12
V gene: TRBV27
D gene: .
J gene: TRBJ2-2
CDR3 protein: CASSWGTGELFF
CDR3 DNA: TGTGCCAGCAGTTGGGGGACCGGGGAGCTGTTTTTT

clone size: .
CDR3 length: 14
V gene: TRBV28
D gene: .
J gene: TRBJ2-2
CDR3 protein: CASMGDVNTGELFF
CDR3 DNA: TGTGCCAGCATGGGGGACGTGAACACCGGGGAGCTGTTTTTT

clone size: .
CDR3 length: 15
V gene: TRBV10-3
D gene: .
J gene: TRBJ1-2
CDR3 protein: CAISEWGAYNYGYTF
CDR3 DNA: TGTGCCATCAGTGAGTGGGGGGCCTATAACTATGGCTACACCTTC

clone size: .
CDR3 length: 12
V gene: TRBV19
D gene: .
J gene: TRBJ1-5
CDR3 protein: CASSIVGQPQHF
CDR3 DNA: TGTGCCAGTAGTATAGTAGGTCAGCCCCAGCATTTT

clone size: .
CDR3 length: 15
V gene: TRBV6-5
D gene: TRBD2
J gene: TRBJ2-3
CDR3 protein: CASRIRGGSPDTQYF
CDR3 DNA: TGTGCCAGCAGGATACGGGGGGGATCACCAGATACGCAGTATTTT

clone size: .
CDR3 length: 14
V gene: TRBV19
D gene: .
J gene: TRBJ1-1
CDR3 protein: CASSMGSGFTEAFF
CDR3 DNA: TGTGCCAGTAGTATGGGTTCGGGGTTCACTGAAGCTTTCTTT

clone size: once
CDR3 length: 17
V gene: TRBV27
D gene: .
J gene: TRBJ2-3
CDR3 protein: CASRGWESAPGTDTQYF
CDR3 DNA: TGTGCCAGCAGGGGCTGGGAGTCAGCCCCCGGCACAGATACGCAGTATTTT

clone size: .
CDR3 length: 16
V gene: TRBV7-9
D gene: .
J gene: TRBJ1-2
CDR3 protein: CASSLALGGGNYGYTF
CDR3 DNA: TGTGCCAGCAGCTTAGCCCTGGGGGGCGGCAACTATGGCTACACCTTC

clone size: .
CDR3 length: 11
V gene: TRBV20-1
D gene: .
J gene: TRBJ2-7
CDR3 protein: CSARVRREQYF
CDR3 DNA: TGCAGTGCTAGAGTTCGGAGGGAGCAGTACTTC

clone size: .
CDR3 length: 13
V gene: TRBV7-2
D gene: .
J gene: TRBJ2-5
CDR3 protein: CASSPTRQETQYF
CDR3 DNA: TGTGCCAGCAGCCCTACTCGGCAAGAGACCCAGTACTTC

clone size: .
CDR3 length: 14
V gene: TRBV7-9
D gene: TRBD2
J gene: TRBJ2-7
CDR3 protein: CASRDNSGKYEQYF
CDR3 DNA: TGTGCCAGCAGGGACAATAGCGGGAAGTACGAGCAGTACTTC

clone size: once
CDR3 length: 14
V gene: TRBV5-5
D gene: TRBD1
J gene: TRBJ2-1
CDR3 protein: CASSAGTGGYEQFF
CDR3 DNA: TGTGCCAGCAGCGCCGGGACAGGGGGCTATGAGCAGTTCTTC

clone size: .
CDR3 length: 13
V gene: TRBV4-1
D gene: .
J gene: TRBJ2-7
CDR3 protein: CASSRKQGYEQYF
CDR3 DNA: TGCGCCAGCAGCCGGAAGCAGGGGTACGAGCAGTACTTC

clone size: .
CDR3 length: 12
V gene: TRBV10-2
D gene: .
J gene: TRBJ1-1
CDR3 protein: CASSVGNTEAFF
CDR3 DNA: TGCGCCAGCAGTGTAGGGAACACTGAAGCTTTCTTT

clone size: .
CDR3 length: 12
V gene: TRBV19
D gene: .
J gene: TRBJ1-1
CDR3 protein: CASSIGATEAFF
CDR3 DNA: TGTGCCAGTAGTATAGGAGCGACTGAAGCTTTCTTT

clone size: .
CDR3 length: 16
V gene: TRBV7-9
D gene: TRBD1
J gene: TRBJ1-4
CDR3 protein: CASSSETGRDNEKLFF
CDR3 DNA: TGTGCCAGCAGCTCCGAGACAGGGAGGGATAATGAAAAACTGTTTTTT

clone size: once
CDR3 length: 16
V gene: TRBV5-6
D gene: .
J gene: TRBJ1-6
CDR3 protein: CASSLGVTPGFGALHF
CDR3 DNA: TGTGCCAGCAGCTTGGGTGTGACCCCCGGATTCGGGGCCCTCCACTTT

clone size: .
CDR3 length: 13
V gene: TRBV30
D gene: .
J gene: TRBJ2-1
CDR3 protein: CAWSPGLFDEQFF
CDR3 DNA: TGTGCCTGGAGTCCCGGGCTCTTCGATGAGCAGTTCTTC

clone size: .
CDR3 length: 20
V gene: TRBV19
D gene: TRBD2
J gene: TRBJ2-1
CDR3 protein: CASSIFGTSGSMNSYNEQFF
CDR3 DNA: TGTGCCAGTAGTATATTTGGGACTAGCGGGAGTATGAACTCCTACAATGAGCAGTTCTTC